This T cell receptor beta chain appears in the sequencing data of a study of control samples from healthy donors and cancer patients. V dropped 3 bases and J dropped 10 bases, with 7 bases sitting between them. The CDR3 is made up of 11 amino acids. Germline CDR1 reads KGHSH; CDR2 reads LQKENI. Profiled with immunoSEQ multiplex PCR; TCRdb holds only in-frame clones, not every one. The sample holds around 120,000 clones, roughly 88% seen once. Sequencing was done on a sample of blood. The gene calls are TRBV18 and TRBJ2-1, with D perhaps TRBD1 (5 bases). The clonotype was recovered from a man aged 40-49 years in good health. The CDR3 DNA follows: TGTGCCAGCTCACCGAACAGGGAGCAGTTCTTC. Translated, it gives CASSPNREQFF. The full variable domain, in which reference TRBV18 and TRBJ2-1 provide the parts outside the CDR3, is NAGVMQNPRHLVRRRGQEARLRCSPMKGHSHVYWYRQLPEEGLKFMVYLQKENIIDESGMPKERFSAEFPKEGPSILRIQQVVRGDSAAYFCASSPNREQFFGPGTRLTVL.